A single sample is the source of the 3 T cell receptor beta chains below, sequenced in a study of cytomegalovirus exposure and HLA in healthy donors. PCR amplification relied on 60 Vbeta primers (plus 13 Jbeta primers). This table comes from immunoSEQ multiplex PCR, and its TCRdb copy is limited to in-frame clones, with some not included. The sample shows roughly 130,000 clones, around 83% of them seen only once. The source material was PBMCs. Receptors were obtained from a man aged 50 to 60 in good health and CMV-seronegative.

V and J are TRBV30 and TRBJ1-5; the D is unclear. The germline V and J ends were trimmed by 3 bases and 1 base, with 4 bases remaining between them. Germline-derived CDR1 and CDR2 are GTSNPN and SVGIG (reference sequence). There are 12 residues in the CDR3. The chain's CDR3 is CAWSLSNQPQHF. The CDR3 bases are TGTGCCTGGAGCCTCAGCAATCAGCCCCAGCATTTT.

This chain uses TRBV7-9 with TRBJ2-3; perhaps TRBD2 as D (5 bases). Germline V gene sequence: CDR1 SEHNR, CDR2 FQNEAQ (reference sequence). The CDR3 totals 14 residues. Trimming removed 7 bases from V and 4 bases from J, with 15 bases in between. The CDR3, as DNA: TGTGCCAGCACGGGAACTGGAAGTGCAGATACGCAGTATTTT. The encoded protein is CASTGTGSADTQYF. Combining the CDR3 with reference TRBV7-9 and TRBJ2-3 gives the whole variable domain DTGVSQNPRHKITKRGQNVTFRCDPISEHNRLYWYRQTLGQGPEFLTYFQNEAQLEKSRLLSDRFSAERPKGSFSTLEIQRTEQGDSAMYLCASTGTGSADTQYFGPGTRLTVL.

For the CDR3, the DNA is TGTGCCAGCAGCGCCGGGACAGAGACTTACGAGCAGTACTTC. This codes for CASSAGTETYEQYF. The genes are TRBV9 and TRBJ2-7; 7 nucleotides line up with TRBD1. The length of the CDR3 is 14 residues. Germline loops: CDR1 SGDLS, CDR2 YYNGEE. The ends lost 3 bases at V and 4 bases at J; junction bases unmatched: 7. Full variable domain (missing parts from reference TRBV9 and TRBJ2-7): DSGVTQTPKHLITATGQRVTLRCSPRSGDLSVYWYQQSLDQGLQFLIQYYNGEERAKGNILERFSAQQFPDLHSELNLSSLELGDSALYFCASSAGTETYEQYFGPGTRLTVT.